This T cell receptor (beta chain) was sequenced in a study of blood T cell repertoires in COVID-19. The V gene end was trimmed by 6 bases and the J gene end by 6 bases; junction bases not matched to a gene: 15. The CDR3 is made up of 16 amino acids. The germline V gene has CDR1 MGHDK and CDR2 SYGVNS. Repertoires were generated with immunoSEQ multiplex PCR, while TCRdb's copy carries only in-frame clones and drops some. The repertoire holds 150,000 or so clones, with 80% as singletons. The specimen sequenced was PBMCs or T cells enriched from blood (not recorded which). The TCR sequence derives from a woman aged 60-75 years who had recovered from COVID-19. The chain recombines TRBV25-1 with TRBJ1-2, with 8 bases that match TRBD1. CDR3 loop: CASRKSGQVGEHGYTF. CDR3 bases: TGTGCCAGCAGGAAGTCGGGACAGGTGGGGGAGCATGGCTACACCTTC.